This TCR beta chain was found in a study of blood T cells in healthy people across ages. As for the study in general: Every two T cells gave about one barcoded beta molecule via template switching. Study-level findings and limits: Among long-lived donors, naive CD4+ cells were more numerous and diversity higher than in aged donors.

It was with a sample-barcoded 5' primer and a J-beta primer mix that a second PCR of roughly 7 to 12 cycles was run. Each CDR3 protein is one row after TCRdb ran MiXCR on the 5' RACE reads. The profile shows hundreds of thousands of distinct CDR3 sequences, more than 40% of them singletons. In germline, CDR1 is DFQATT, CDR2 SNEGSKA (reference sequence). This CDR3 has 14 residues. Per-sample PBMC isolation yielded at least 6.5 million cells. A note on this clonotype: Its target is not known. One junction end disagrees with the germline gene, perhaps due to a read error.

The clonotype was recovered from a woman between 55 and 75 years old in good health. The source material was blood. The chain recombines TRBV20-1 with TRBJ1-4; 8 bases are a match to TRBD1. Here the CDR3 DNA reads TGCAGTGCTAGAGATCCGGGACAGGCTGAAAGACTGTTTTTT. Protein sequence: CSARDPGQAERLFF.